The TCR beta chain described here comes from a study of T cells in Graves' hyperthyroidism and ophthalmopathy. The CDR3 regions of TCR beta were amplified from RNA transcripts. First-round RT-PCR of the TCR CDR3 relied on the HTBI primer set. Each CDR3 protein gets one entry after TCRdb re-called the multiplex PCR reads with MiXCR. The data show around 250,000 distinct CDR3 sequences, more than 20% seen once. This clonotype was counted many times. The CDR3 spans 14 residues. Trimming shortened V by 6 bases and J by 2 bases, and 11 bases separated the two germline ends. CDR1 and CDR2 from the germline V gene are SGHTA and FQGNSA.

The J gene is TRBJ1-5, the V gene TRBV7-2, with D possibly matching TRBD1 (5 bases). The sequenced material came from blood. This TCR was recovered from a woman in her thirties or forties with Graves' ophthalmopathy. The CDR3 reads CASSRTPRNQPQHF. DNA for the CDR3: TGTGCCAGCAGTCGGACACCCCGCAATCAGCCCCAGCATTTT.